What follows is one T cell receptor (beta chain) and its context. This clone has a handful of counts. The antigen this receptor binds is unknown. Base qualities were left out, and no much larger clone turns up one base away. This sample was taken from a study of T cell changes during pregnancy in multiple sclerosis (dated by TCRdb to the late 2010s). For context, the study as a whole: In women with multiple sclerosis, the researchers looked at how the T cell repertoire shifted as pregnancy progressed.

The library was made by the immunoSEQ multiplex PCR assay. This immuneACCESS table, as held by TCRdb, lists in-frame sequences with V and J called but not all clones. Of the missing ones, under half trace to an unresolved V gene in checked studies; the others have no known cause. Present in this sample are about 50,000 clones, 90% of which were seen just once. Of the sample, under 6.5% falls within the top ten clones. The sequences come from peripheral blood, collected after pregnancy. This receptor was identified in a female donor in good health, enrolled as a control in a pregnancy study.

The nucleotide sequence is given as TGTGCCAGCACACTAGCGGGGGGAGTTAGAGGGGAGCTGTTTTTT. Its translation is CASTLAGGVRGELFF. Recombination linked TRBV7-2 to TRBJ2-2; TRBD2 fits 12 bases in the junction. Trimming accounts for 7 bases at V and 8 bases at J, while the number of junction bases matched to no gene is 8. CDR1 and CDR2 were assigned from the germline V gene as SGHTA and FQGNSA. Measured from the cysteine to the phenylalanine, the CDR3 is 15 residues long. Of all the DNA, just the CDR3 is kept, 45 bases in frame from base 1. Extended through the reference TRBV7-2 and TRBJ2-2 proteins, this CDR3 yields the full variable domain: GAGVSQSPSNKVTEKGKDVELRCDPISGHTALYWYRQSLGQGLEFLIYFQGNSAPDKSGLPSDRFSAERTGGSVSTLTIQRTQQEDSAVYLCASTLAGGVRGELFFGEGSRLTVL.